These 21 T cell receptor beta chains were all obtained from the same sample, sequenced in a study of patients and donors after allogeneic stem cell transplantation. TCRdb re-analysed the RT-PCR reads in MiXCR, keeping a single row per CDR3 protein. This table holds about 230,000 distinct CDR3 sequences, roughly 14% found once. The specimen sequenced was blood, either unsorted or a sorted T cell fraction (not recorded which). These TCRs come from a human donor who was either an allogeneic HSCT recipient or a stem cell or donor lymphocyte infusion donor (not recorded which). It is not recorded whose cells these are; they may come from a transplant donor.

This clonotype was found a few times. The V gene is TRBV27, the J gene TRBJ2-1; 8 bases are shared with TRBD2. V shed 3 bases and J 7 bases; nucleotides not matched to a gene: 5. The CDR3 covers 14 residues. Germline CDR1 MNHEY, CDR2 SMNVEV (reference sequence). This CDR3 is CASSLTGGWNEQFF. The CDR3, as DNA: TGTGCCAGCAGTTTGACGGGAGGGTGGAATGAGCAGTTCTTC.

This clonotype was seen more than once but under ten times. V and J are TRBV12-3 or TRBV12-4 and TRBJ1-3; D unclear. The germline V and J ends were trimmed by 2 bases and 0 bases, with 8 bases remaining between them. This CDR3 is built from 15 residues. The CDR3, as DNA: TGTGCCAGCAGTTTAAGGCGGCCCTCTGGAAACACCATATATTTT. Residues: CASSLRRPSGNTIYF.

This clonotype was observed a handful of times. The chain carries TRBV24-1 and TRBJ2-1; D may match TRBD1 or TRBD2 (5 bases each). This CDR3 is built from 14 residues. The germline V and J ends were trimmed by 8 bases and 5 bases, with 15 bases remaining between them. CDR1 and CDR2 (germline): KGHDR, SFDVKD. CDR3 bases: TGTGCCACCACTCTACCAGGGAGTGACAATGAGCAGTTCTTC. Translated: CATTLPGSDNEQFF.

This clonotype has ten or more counts. The chain combines TRBV20-1 with TRBJ1-1, with 8 bases matching TRBD1. The CDR3 covers 16 residues. CDR1 is DFQATT, CDR2 SNEGSKA, per germline (reference sequence). Trimming removed 3 bases from V and 5 bases from J; junction bases left unmatched: 14. The CDR3 here is CSASSARGLMETEAFF. CDR3 bases: TGCAGTGCTAGTTCCGCCAGGGGGCTGATGGAAACTGAAGCTTTCTTT.

In its sample, this clonotype was seen many times. DNA of the CDR3: TGCGCCAGCAGCCAAGATCTGGCACTTACTAGCAATCAGCCCCAGCATTTT. Translation: CASSQDLALTSNQPQHF. The rearrangement uses TRBV4-3 and TRBJ1-5, with unresolved D. CDR1 is LGHNA and CDR2 is YSLEER in the germline V gene. This CDR3 is 17 amino acids long. The ends were cut back, 0 bases at V and 0 bases at J, with 12 bases in the middle.

The chain combines TRBV12-3 or TRBV12-4 with TRBJ2-5; TRBD1 matches 7 bases. This CDR3 comprises 14 residues. The J segment lost 1 base and the V segment lost 6 bases, leaving 5 bases of the junction unmatched. The CDR3 coding sequence is TGTGCCAGCAGCCTACAGGGGCCCCAAGAGACCCAGTACTTC. It specifies CASSLQGPQETQYF.

The sample holds many counts of this clonotype. Mismatch with germline at one junction end may stem from a read error. This chain connects TRBV5-1 to TRBJ2-1; 10 bases are a match to TRBD1. This CDR3 is built from 15 residues. The V gene's germline CDR1 is SGHRS and CDR2 YFSETQ. CDR3 sequence reads: CASTLSGTGVDEQFF. Written as DNA, the CDR3 is TGCGCCAGCACCTTGTCCGGGACAGGGGTTGATGAGCAGTTCTTC.

There are many counts of this clonotype. The V gene is TRBV5-1, the J gene TRBJ1-1; D is perhaps TRBD1 (5 bases). V was shortened by 1 base and J by 4 bases, with 17 bases between the two germline ends. Germline V gene sequence: CDR1 SGHRS, CDR2 YFSETQ. The CDR3 runs 16 residues. The CDR3: CASSLFSQGSSTEAFF. The CDR3 DNA reads TGCGCCAGCAGCTTGTTCTCCCAGGGATCGAGCACTGAAGCTTTCTTT.

This clonotype was picked up a small number of times. This sequence joins TRBV6-2 or TRBV6-3 and TRBJ2-1; 9 bases line up with TRBD2. The CDR3 loop spans 16 amino acids. Germline CDR1 and CDR2: MNHEY and SVGEGT. V lost 5 bases and J lost 10; bases outside the gene matches: 15. Here the CDR3 reads CASSPGAGGGVSEQFF. The CDR3 DNA follows: TGTGCCAGCAGTCCGGGGGCCGGCGGGGGGGTCAGCGAGCAGTTCTTC.

This clonotype was detected a few times. The chain is built from TRBV7-9 and TRBJ2-5; D is perhaps TRBD1 (5 bases). The CDR3 covers 15 residues. CDR1 is SEHNR and CDR2 is FQNEAQ in the germline V gene (reference sequence). Trimming took off 5 bases at V and 5 bases at J, with 18 bases between the two ends. For the CDR3, the DNA is TGTGCCAGCAGCCCTTCTGGCCAGGGCCCGGAGACCCAGTACTTC. Protein product: CASSPSGQGPETQYF.

This clonotype was picked up a small number of times. V usage is TRBV6-1 and J usage is TRBJ2-4; D might be TRBD1 (5 bases). Germline V lookup: CDR1 MNHNS, CDR2 SASEGT. CDR3 size: 13 residues. V was cut by 3 bases and J by 9 bases, with 12 bases left in between. The CDR3 bases are TGTGCCAGCAGTGAGGAATTTAGGGGCATTCAGTACTTC. Translation: CASSEEFRGIQYF.

This clonotype was recorded at least ten times. The gene calls are TRBV20-1 and TRBJ1-5; D is perhaps TRBD1 (5 bases). The germline CDR1 and CDR2 sequences are DFQATT and SNEGSKA (reference sequence). The V gene lost 3 bases and the J gene lost 7 bases, with 7 bases spanning the gap. The CDR3 consists of 11 residues. CDR3 DNA: TGCAGTGCTAGGGGGGAACAGCCCCAGCATTTT. This codes for CSARGEQPQHF.

This clonotype was seen a few times. This chain uses TRBV6-5 with TRBJ1-2; D is uncertain. CDR1 is MNHEY and CDR2 is SVGAGI in the germline V gene. There are 11 residues in the CDR3. Trimming cost V 4 bases and J 8 bases, with 8 bases left between them. The CDR3 protein is CASSSPRGYTF. The DNA for the CDR3 is TGTGCCAGCAGTTCCCCCAGGGGCTACACCTTC.

This clonotype was detected many times. J is TRBJ2-3 and V is TRBV3-1; TRBD1 matches at 8 bases. The V segment lost 4 bases and the J segment 0 bases; nucleotides outside the gene matches: 6. This CDR3 spans 16 amino acids. Germline V gene sequence: CDR1 LGHDT, CDR2 YNNKEL (reference sequence). Here the CDR3 DNA reads TGTGCCAGCAGCCCGACCGGGACAGGTAGCACAGATACGCAGTATTTT. Amino acid sequence: CASSPTGTGSTDTQYF.

This chain links TRBV27 with TRBJ2-2; no reliable D call. The CDR3 covers 14 residues. V was shortened by 8 bases and J by 7 bases, with 17 bases between the two germline ends. Germline CDR1 is MNHEY and CDR2 is SMNVEV (reference sequence). The CDR3 DNA is TGTGCCAGCTCCGCGTGGGGTCTGAACGGGGAGCTGTTTTTT. This gives the protein CASSAWGLNGELFF.

The table lists this clonotype with a few counts. The V and J genes are TRBV5-1 and TRBJ2-4, with 7 bases matching TRBD1. Germline CDR1 SGHRS, CDR2 YFSETQ. V lost 4 bases to trimming and J lost 2 bases; unmatched junction nucleotides: 3. The CDR3 runs to 14 residues. The CDR3 protein is CASSLGQTKNIQYF. As DNA, the CDR3 is TGCGCCAGCAGCCTGGGACAGACCAAAAACATTCAGTACTTC.

In this sample, this clonotype turned up a few times. The chain is built from TRBV4-1 and TRBJ2-7; D tentatively fits TRBD1 or TRBD2 (6 bases each). Per the germline V gene, CDR1 is MGHRA and CDR2 is YSYEKL. Trimming cost V 4 bases and J 6 bases, with 16 bases left between them. CDR3 length: 14 residues. In DNA form, the CDR3 reads TGCGCCAGCAGCCCCCAGGTAGGGGGGCTCGAGCAGTACTTC. Residues: CASSPQVGGLEQYF.

This clonotype was counted between two and nine times. The genes are TRBV25-1 and TRBJ1-4; tentatively, D is TRBD1 (6 bases). Trimming shortened V by 3 bases and J by 3 bases, and 8 bases separated the two germline ends. The CDR3 is 14 amino acids. The germline CDR1 and CDR2 sequences are MGHDK and SYGVNS. This CDR3 reads CASSEPGANEKLFF. CDR3 nucleotides: TGTGCCAGCAGTGAGCCAGGGGCTAATGAAAAACTGTTTTTT.

This clonotype was counted a few times. CDR3 bases: TGTGCCAGCAAGGACCTCCTCCTAGCTGCCAAAAACATTCAGTACTTC. This gives the protein CASKDLLLAAKNIQYF. The rearrangement joins TRBV2 to TRBJ2-4; D possibly corresponds to TRBD2 (5 bases). This CDR3 is 16 amino acids long. Germline CDR1 is SNHLY and CDR2 is FYNNEI. Trimming cost V 7 bases and J 1 base, with 17 bases left between them. The whole variable domain, remainder taken from reference TRBV2 and TRBJ2-4, is EPEVTQTPSHQVTQMGQEVILRCVPISNHLYFYWYRQILGQKVEFLVSFYNNEISEKSEIFDDQFSVERPDGSNFTLKIRSTKLEDSAMYFCASKDLLLAAKNIQYFGAGTRLSVL.

This clonotype was picked up many times. The rearrangement uses TRBV20-1 and TRBJ2-4; D possibly uses TRBD1 or TRBD2 (5 bases each). The CDR3 sequence is 17 residues long. Deletions cut 3 bases from V and 0 bases from J, with 18 bases between. Germline values: CDR1 DFQATT, CDR2 SNEGSKA (reference sequence). CDR3 DNA: TGCAGTGCTAGCCCCTATGGGACCCAAGTAGCCAAAAACATTCAGTACTTC. Translation: CSASPYGTQVAKNIQYF.

In its sample, this clonotype was seen many times. This chain links TRBV20-1 with TRBJ2-5; no firm D call. V was trimmed by 0 bases and J by 5 bases, leaving 4 bases between them. This CDR3 has 11 amino acids. The germline V gene has CDR1 DFQATT and CDR2 SNEGSKA (reference sequence). CDR3 in amino acids: CSARDYETQYF. CDR3 bases: TGCAGTGCTAGAGATTACGAGACCCAGTACTTC.